These 2 T cell receptor beta chains were all obtained from the same sample, sequenced in a study of blood T cell repertoires in COVID-19 (TCRdb year 2020). Library preparation used the immunoSEQ multiplex PCR assay. TCRdb retrieved this table from immuneACCESS and kept in-frame rearrangements only. Not all clones are present; in checked studies, unresolved V genes account for under half, and no reason is known for the remainder. In all, the sample holds roughly 280,000 clones, and approximately 90% of those were seen once. Of the sample, roughly 4.3% is held by the ten largest clones. Specimen: PBMCs or T cells enriched from blood (not recorded which). Receptors originate from a woman younger than 45 with acute COVID-19.

V usage is TRBV28 and J usage is TRBJ2-7, with 10 bases identical to TRBD2. Germline-derived CDR1 and CDR2 are MDHEN and SYDVKM. The CDR3 consists of 15 residues. The trim removed 6 bases at V and 4 bases at J, leaving 9 bases unmatched. The CDR3 is CASSPQASGSYEQYF. The CDR3 bases are TGTGCCAGCAGCCCCCAGGCTAGCGGGAGTTACGAGCAGTACTTC. Supplemented by reference TRBV28 and TRBJ2-7, the full variable domain reads DVKVTQSSRYLVKRTGEKVFLECVQDMDHENMFWYRQDPGLGLRLIYFSYDVKMKEKGDIPEGYSVSREKKERFSLILESASTNQTSMYLCASSPQASGSYEQYFGPGTRLTVT.

J is TRBJ2-1 and V is TRBV4-1, with 7 bases lining up with TRBD2. This CDR3 contains 16 residues. With 4 bases clipped from V and 8 bases from J, the junction kept 14 bases outside the gene matches. Germline V gene sequence: CDR1 MGHRA, CDR2 YSYEKL. CDR3 sequence reads: CASSPGLGGSTDEQFF. The CDR3, as DNA: TGCGCCAGCAGCCCGGGGCTGGGCGGGAGTACGGATGAGCAGTTCTTC.